This T cell receptor beta chain was sequenced during a study of radiation and T cells in renal cell carcinoma (TCRdb year 2020). With regard to the full study: A total of 50 to 60 samples underwent TCR beta sequencing, made up of approximately 26 tumors and about 27 peripheral blood samples. The last blood draw occurred 4 weeks after radiation, at the same time as nephrectomy. In the approximately 49 samples combined, around 3.7 million unique CDR3 nucleotide sequences were found, encoding 3,000,000 or so unique CDR3 amino acid sequences.

The full study reports these points: Because the trial had a single-armed design, the trial could not examine how radiation dose or scheduling affected the TCR repertoire. Top tumor clonotypes rose in blood from baseline to 2 weeks post-radiation, then contracted by 4 weeks, suggesting transient expansion of tumor-resident clones. Blood repertoire dynamics were not followed beyond 4 weeks after treatment. Because pretreatment tumor biopsies were not available, the baseline intratumoral presence of clonotypes could not be determined.

Read against the paper, the sample's time point label means: blood 4 weeks post-SBRT, at nephrectomy. In light of the paper, this sample's treatment or condition label describes: 15 Gy SBRT to primary tumor, nephrectomy 4 weeks later. Samples were obtained from a clinical trial, in which 15 Gy stereotactic body radiation therapy was delivered to primary renal cell carcinomas and nephrectomy was performed 4 weeks later. Serial peripheral blood from radiation-treated patients was sampled at baseline, 2 weeks and 4 weeks after SBRT to track tumor-enriched clonotypes. Renal cell carcinoma with clear cell pathology was present in all patients. The QIAamp DNA Blood Mini Kit (Qiagen) was used to prepare genomic DNA for TCR sequencing. The analyses included only samples that passed all quality control checks. V is pared back by 5 bases and J by 5 bases, with 11 bases lying between the germline termini. The CDR3 runs 13 amino acids, cysteine and phenylalanine included. Of the read, only the CDR3 DNA is kept; its 39 bases are in frame from base 1. From a lookup of the germline V gene, CDR1 and CDR2 are SGHNT and YENEEA.

A note on this clone: Its binding antigen is unknown. Base qualities are not at hand, and no much larger clone is one base apart.

TCR beta libraries were generated from genomic DNA with the immunoSEQ kit, following the manufacturer's recommendations. To prepare libraries, a first multiplex PCR with proprietary primers was run, followed by a second PCR that added unique barcodes, and a bead cleanup was done after each round. Each sample batch included a kit-provided positive control reaction and a negative control reaction. The final libraries were assessed on an Agilent 4200 TapeStation D1000 ScreenTape, pooled by volume, and quantified by qPCR. Sequencing was performed on an Illumina NextSeq500 using a MidOutput 150-cycle cartridge, with 156 Read1 cycles, 15 Index1 cycles, and the kit custom primers. The pooled library was loaded at 1.0 pM, and about 20% PhiX control was spiked in. The paper's processing steps were these. Vendor-processed data were analyzed in R, and a clonotype was defined as all T cells sharing the same CDR3 nucleotide sequence. In the clone abundance analyses, frequencies were normalized to the 10,000 most abundant clones in each sample. Public T cell clones, which averaged fewer than five per sample, were excluded before analysis. Tumor-enriched clonotypes and baseline blood-enriched clonotypes were defined as those with an abundance difference of at least 32-fold between compartments. Clonotypes expanded or contracted between blood time points were identified with a beta-binomial differential abundance model. Tumor-blood repertoire similarity was measured with the Baroni-Urbani and Buser coefficient, and group comparisons used two-tailed Wilcoxon tests in R. The immuneACCESS repertoire file appears here via TCRdb, limited to in-frame rearrangements. These files lack a portion of the clones; in checked studies, under half of the deficit traces to unresolved V genes, and the cause of the others is not known. V, J and clone size are taken as reported in that table, and D and trimming were inferred from the DNA itself. The sample table holds around 99,000 clones, of which approximately 80% were seen once. Less than 7.5% of the sample is taken by the ten largest.

The input for sequencing was blood, taken from a patient whose treatment included radiotherapy and nephrectomy. Here the chain combines TRBV11-3 and TRBJ2-3, with no reliable assignment of the D segment. The receptor comes from a man between 60 and 70 years old with renal cell carcinoma. The CDR3 amino acid sequence is: CASSPLLGDTQYF. The bases read TGTGCCAGCAGCCCGTTGCTCGGAGATACGCAGTATTTT.